This T cell receptor beta chain was recovered during a study of cytomegalovirus exposure and HLA in healthy donors. The germline gives CDR1 MNHNY, CDR2 SVGAGI (reference sequence). The V gene end was trimmed by 8 bases and the J gene end by 2 bases; junction bases not matched to a gene: 8. The CDR3 spans 15 residues. The study ran its PCR with 60 Vbeta and 13 Jbeta primers. Some clones are missing from TCRdb's copy, which holds only in-frame ones; the method was immunoSEQ multiplex PCR. The sample carries 150,000 to 200,000 clones, roughly 76% recorded once. The rearrangement uses TRBV6-6 and TRBJ1-3, with 8 bases matching TRBD1. This receptor was obtained from a woman aged 18-29 years in good health and CMV-seropositive. Sequencing was done on a sample of PBMCs. The DNA for the CDR3 is TGTGCCAGCGCAAGACAGGGGACAACTGGAAACACCATATATTTT. Amino acids: CASARQGTTGNTIYF.